These T cell receptor beta chains were read from a single sample in a study of Tregs in tolerant kidney transplant recipients. Profiled with immunoSEQ multiplex PCR; TCRdb holds only in-frame clones, not every one. The sample has roughly 70,000 clones; 84% are singletons. Sequences were obtained from CD4+ T cells from blood. The receptor source for this set is a human donor in good health. Both conserved end residues are trimmed from each CDR3.

V	J	CDR3
TRBV10-1	TRBJ2-1	ASTTSGGVPNEQF
TRBV19	TRBJ1-4	ASSRARDFNEKLF
TRBV5-1	TRBJ2-3	ASSPYPSGATDTQY
TRBV2	TRBJ2-6	ASSQFKGAMTGANVLT
TRBV27	TRBJ2-6	ASSFNILSGANVLT
TRBV7-2	TRBJ2-5	ASSPLALAETQY
TRBV9	TRBJ2-2	ASSVAPGLNTGELF
TRBV11-2	TRBJ2-5	ASSPGTRETQY
TRBV7-2	TRBJ2-3	ASSSLRTDTQY
TRBV11-2	TRBJ1-3	ASSLEGHSDTIY
TRBV5-6	TRBJ2-7	ASSLGGGPYEQY